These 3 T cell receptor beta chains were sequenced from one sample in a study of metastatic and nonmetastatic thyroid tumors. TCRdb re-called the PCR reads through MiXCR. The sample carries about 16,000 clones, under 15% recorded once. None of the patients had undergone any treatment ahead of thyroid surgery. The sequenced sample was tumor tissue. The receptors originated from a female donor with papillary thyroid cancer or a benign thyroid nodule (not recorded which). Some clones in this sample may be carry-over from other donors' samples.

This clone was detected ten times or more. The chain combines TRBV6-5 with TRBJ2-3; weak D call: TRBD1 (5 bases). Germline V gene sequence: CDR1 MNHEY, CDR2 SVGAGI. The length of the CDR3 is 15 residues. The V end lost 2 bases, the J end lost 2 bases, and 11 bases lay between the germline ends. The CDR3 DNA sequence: TGTGCCAGCAGTTACGCAGGGCCAACCACAGATACGCAGTATTTT. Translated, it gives CASSYAGPTTDTQYF.

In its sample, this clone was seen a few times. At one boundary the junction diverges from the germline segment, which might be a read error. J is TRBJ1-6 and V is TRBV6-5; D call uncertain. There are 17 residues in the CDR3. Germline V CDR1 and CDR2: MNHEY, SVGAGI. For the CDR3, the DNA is TGTGCCAGCAGTTCGCCCACGGTGAGCTCCTATAATTCACACCTCCACTTT. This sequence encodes CASSSPTVSSYNSHLHF.

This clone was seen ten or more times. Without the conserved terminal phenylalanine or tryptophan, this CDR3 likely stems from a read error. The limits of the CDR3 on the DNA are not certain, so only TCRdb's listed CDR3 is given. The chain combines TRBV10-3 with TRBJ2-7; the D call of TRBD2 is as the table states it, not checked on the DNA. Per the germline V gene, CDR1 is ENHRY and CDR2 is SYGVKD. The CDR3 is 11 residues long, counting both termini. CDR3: CAISLAGGLLI.